This T cell receptor (beta chain) derives from a study of T cell repertoires in cytomegalovirus infection. Whole-study context: It can be stated that public TCR beta signatures indicated CMV infection as well as a matching HLA type. Study-wide results and caveats: Ex vivo responses were dominated by HLA-C-restricted CMV-specific TCR beta clonotypes.

TCRdb passed the reads through MiXCR, listing each CDR3 protein once. The data contain 310,000 or so distinct CDR3 sequences, roughly a tenth of them singletons. This clonotype was recorded many times. The target antigen is unknown. This clonotype was sampled from a human donor in good health (CMV status not recorded). Some clones in this sample may be carry-over from other donors' samples. Input material: PBMCs.

The CDR3 sequence: CASSQRRNTDTQYF. The CDR3 region has the DNA TGTGCCAGCAGCCAAAGGAGGAACACAGATACGCAGTATTTT. This rearrangement joins TRBV7-2 to TRBJ2-3; D might be TRBD2 (5 bases). The germline V and J ends were trimmed by 5 bases and 2 bases, with 11 bases remaining between them. Germline V gene lookup returns CDR1 SGHTA and CDR2 FQGNSA. The CDR3 has 14 residues.